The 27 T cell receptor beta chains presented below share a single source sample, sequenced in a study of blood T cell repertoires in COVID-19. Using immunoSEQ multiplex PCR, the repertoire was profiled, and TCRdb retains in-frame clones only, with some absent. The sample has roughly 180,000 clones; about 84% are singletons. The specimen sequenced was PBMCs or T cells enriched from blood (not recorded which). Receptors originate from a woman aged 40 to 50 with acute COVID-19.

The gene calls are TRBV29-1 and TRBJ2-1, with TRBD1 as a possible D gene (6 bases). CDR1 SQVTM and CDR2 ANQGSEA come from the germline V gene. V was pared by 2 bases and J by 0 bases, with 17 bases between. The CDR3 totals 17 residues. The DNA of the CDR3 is TGCAGCGTTGAAAGGGGGTCAGGTAGAAGCTCCTACAATGAGCAGTTCTTC. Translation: CSVERGSGRSSYNEQFF.

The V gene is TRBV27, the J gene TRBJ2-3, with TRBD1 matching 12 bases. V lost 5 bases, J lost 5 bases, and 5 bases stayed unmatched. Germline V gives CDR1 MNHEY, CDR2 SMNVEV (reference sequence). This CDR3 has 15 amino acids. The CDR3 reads CASSRGTGGLDTQYF. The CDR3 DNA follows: TGTGCCAGCAGTCGCGGGACAGGGGGCTTAGATACGCAGTATTTT.

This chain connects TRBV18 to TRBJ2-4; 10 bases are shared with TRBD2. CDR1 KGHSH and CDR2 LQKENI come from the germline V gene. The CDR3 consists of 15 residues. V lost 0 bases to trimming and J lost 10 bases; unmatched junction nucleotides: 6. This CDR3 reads CASSPPGLAGVIQYF. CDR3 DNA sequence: TGTGCCAGCTCACCACCGGGCCTAGCGGGAGTTATTCAGTACTTC.

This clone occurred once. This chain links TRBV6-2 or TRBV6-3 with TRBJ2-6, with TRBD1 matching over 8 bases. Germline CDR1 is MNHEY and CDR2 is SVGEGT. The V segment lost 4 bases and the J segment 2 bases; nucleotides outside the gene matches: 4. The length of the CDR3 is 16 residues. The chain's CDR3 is CASSFTGGAGANVLTF. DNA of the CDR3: TGTGCCAGCAGTTTTACAGGGGGAGCTGGGGCCAACGTCCTGACTTTC.

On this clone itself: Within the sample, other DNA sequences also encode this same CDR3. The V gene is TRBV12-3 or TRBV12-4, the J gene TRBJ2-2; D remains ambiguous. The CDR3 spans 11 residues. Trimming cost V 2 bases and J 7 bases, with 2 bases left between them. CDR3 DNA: TGTGCCAGCAGTTTACTCGGGGAGCTGTTTTTT. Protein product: CASSLLGELFF.

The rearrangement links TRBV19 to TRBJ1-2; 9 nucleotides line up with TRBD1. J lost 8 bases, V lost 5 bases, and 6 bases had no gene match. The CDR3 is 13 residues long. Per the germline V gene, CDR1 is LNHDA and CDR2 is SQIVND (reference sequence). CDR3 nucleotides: TGTGCCAGTAGTCTCCGGGACAGGGAAGGCTACACCTTC. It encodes CASSLRDREGYTF.

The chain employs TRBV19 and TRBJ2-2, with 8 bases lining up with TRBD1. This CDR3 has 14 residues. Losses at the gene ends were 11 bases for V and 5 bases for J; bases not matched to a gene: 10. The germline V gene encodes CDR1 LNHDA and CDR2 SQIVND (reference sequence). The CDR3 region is CASKTGAPTGELFF. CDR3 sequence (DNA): TGTGCCTCCAAGACAGGGGCCCCGACCGGGGAGCTGTTTTTT. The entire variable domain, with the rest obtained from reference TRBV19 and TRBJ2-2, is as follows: DGGITQSPKYLFRKEGQNVTLSCEQNLNHDAMYWYRQDPGQGLRLIYYSQIVNDFQKGDIAEGYSVSREKKESFPLTVTSAQKNPTAFYLCASKTGAPTGELFFGEGSRLTVL.

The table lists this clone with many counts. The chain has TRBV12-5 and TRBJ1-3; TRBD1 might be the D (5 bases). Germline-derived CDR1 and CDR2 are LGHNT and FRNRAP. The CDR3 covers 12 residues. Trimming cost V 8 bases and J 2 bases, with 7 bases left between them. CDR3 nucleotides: TGTGCTAGTAGGGGTGCTGGAAACACCATATATTTT. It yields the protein CASRGAGNTIYF. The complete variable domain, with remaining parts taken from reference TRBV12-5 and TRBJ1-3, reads DARVTQTPRHKVTEMGQEVTMRCQPILGHNTVFWYRQTMMQGLELLAYFRNRAPLDDSGMPKDRFSAEMPDATLATLKIQPSEPRDSAVYFCASRGAGNTIYFGEGSWLTVV.

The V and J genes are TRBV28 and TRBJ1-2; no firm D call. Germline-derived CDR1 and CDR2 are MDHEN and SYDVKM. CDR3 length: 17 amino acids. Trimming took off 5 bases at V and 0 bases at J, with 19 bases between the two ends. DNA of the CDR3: TGTGCCAGCAGTCCAGCCCGCGGTTGGAAAGCTAACTATGGCTACACCTTC. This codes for CASSPARGWKANYGYTF.

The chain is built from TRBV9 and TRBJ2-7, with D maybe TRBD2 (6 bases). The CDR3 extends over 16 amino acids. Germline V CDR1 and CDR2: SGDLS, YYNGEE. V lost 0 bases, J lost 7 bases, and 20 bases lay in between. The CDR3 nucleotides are TGTGCCAGCAGCGTAGACCCGGGACTCTCATCGGGAGAGCAGTACTTC. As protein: CASSVDPGLSSGEQYF.

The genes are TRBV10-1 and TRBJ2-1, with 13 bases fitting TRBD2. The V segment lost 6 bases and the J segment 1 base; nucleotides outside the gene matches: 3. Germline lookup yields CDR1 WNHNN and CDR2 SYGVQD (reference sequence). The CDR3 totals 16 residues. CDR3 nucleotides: TGCGCCAGCAGCGGACTAGCGGGAGCATCCTACAATGAGCAGTTCTTC. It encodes CASSGLAGASYNEQFF.

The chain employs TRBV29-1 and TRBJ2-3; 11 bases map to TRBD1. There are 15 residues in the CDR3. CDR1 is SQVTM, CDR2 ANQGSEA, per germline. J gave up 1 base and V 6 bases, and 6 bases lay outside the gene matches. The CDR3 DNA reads TGCAGCGTCACCGGGACAGGGGGTGGCACAGATACGCAGTATTTT. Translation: CSVTGTGGGTDTQYF.

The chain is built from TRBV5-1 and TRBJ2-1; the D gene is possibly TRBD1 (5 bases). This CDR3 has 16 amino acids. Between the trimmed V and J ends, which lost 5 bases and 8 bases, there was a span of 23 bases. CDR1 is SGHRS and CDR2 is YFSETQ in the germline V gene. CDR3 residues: CASSNQGNAKIDEQFF. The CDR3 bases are TGCGCCAGCAGTAACCAGGGTAACGCGAAAATTGATGAGCAGTTCTTC.

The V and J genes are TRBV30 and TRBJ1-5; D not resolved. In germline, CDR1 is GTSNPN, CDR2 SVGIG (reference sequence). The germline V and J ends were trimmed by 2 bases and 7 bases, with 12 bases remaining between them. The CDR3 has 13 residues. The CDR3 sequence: CAWSLGAGQPQHF. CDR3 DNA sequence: TGTGCCTGGAGTCTGGGAGCCGGCCAGCCCCAGCATTTT.

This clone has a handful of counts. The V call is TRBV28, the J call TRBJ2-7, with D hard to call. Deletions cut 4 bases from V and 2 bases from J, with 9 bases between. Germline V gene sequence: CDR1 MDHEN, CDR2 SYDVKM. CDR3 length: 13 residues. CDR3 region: CASSYHSTYEQYV. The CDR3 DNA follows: TGTGCCAGCAGTTATCACTCAACCTACGAGCAGTACGTC.

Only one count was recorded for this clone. The chain's CDR3 is CASSFGQGTRDTEAFF. In DNA, the CDR3 is TGCGCCAGCAGCTTTGGGCAGGGAACGAGAGACACTGAAGCTTTCTTT. J is TRBJ1-1 and V is TRBV5-1, with a possible D match to TRBD1 (5 bases). Germline values: CDR1 SGHRS, CDR2 YFSETQ. CDR3 size: 16 residues. Trimming stripped 2 bases from V and 3 bases from J, with 17 bases between.

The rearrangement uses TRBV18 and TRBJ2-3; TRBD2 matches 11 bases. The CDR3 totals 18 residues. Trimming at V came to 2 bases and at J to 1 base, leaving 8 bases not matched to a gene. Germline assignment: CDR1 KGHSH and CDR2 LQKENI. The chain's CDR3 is CASSPRVPGLAGTDTQYF. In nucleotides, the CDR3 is TGTGCCAGCTCACCAAGGGTCCCGGGACTAGCGGGCACAGATACGCAGTATTTT. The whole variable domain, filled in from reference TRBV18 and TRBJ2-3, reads NAGVMQNPRHLVRRRGQEARLRCSPMKGHSHVYWYRQLPEEGLKFMVYLQKENIIDESGMPKERFSAEFPKEGPSILRIQQVVRGDSAAYFCASSPRVPGLAGTDTQYFGPGTRLTVL.

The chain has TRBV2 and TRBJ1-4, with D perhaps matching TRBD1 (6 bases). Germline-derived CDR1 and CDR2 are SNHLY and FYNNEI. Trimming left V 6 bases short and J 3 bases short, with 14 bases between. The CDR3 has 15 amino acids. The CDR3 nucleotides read TGTGCCAGCAGGCGTGGGGGGGGGCCTAATGAAAAACTGTTTTTT. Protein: CASRRGGGPNEKLFF.

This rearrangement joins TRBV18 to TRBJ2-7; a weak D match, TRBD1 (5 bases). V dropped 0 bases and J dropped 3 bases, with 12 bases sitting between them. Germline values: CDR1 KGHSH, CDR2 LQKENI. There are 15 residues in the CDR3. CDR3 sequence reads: CASSPPQGVGYEQYF. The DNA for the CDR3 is TGTGCCAGCTCACCACCGCAAGGGGTAGGCTACGAGCAGTACTTC.

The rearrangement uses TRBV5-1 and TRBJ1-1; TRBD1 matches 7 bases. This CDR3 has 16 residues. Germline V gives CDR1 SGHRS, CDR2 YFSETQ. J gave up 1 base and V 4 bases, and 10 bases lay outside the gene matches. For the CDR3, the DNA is TGCGCCAGCAGCAACAACCTAGGACAGGCGAACACTGAAGCTTTCTTT. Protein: CASSNNLGQANTEAFF.

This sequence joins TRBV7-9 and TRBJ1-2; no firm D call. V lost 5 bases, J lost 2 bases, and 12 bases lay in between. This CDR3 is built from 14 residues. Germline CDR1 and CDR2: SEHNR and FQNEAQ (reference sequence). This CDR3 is CASSVQADNYGYTF. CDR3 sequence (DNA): TGTGCCAGCAGCGTCCAAGCGGACAACTATGGCTACACCTTC.

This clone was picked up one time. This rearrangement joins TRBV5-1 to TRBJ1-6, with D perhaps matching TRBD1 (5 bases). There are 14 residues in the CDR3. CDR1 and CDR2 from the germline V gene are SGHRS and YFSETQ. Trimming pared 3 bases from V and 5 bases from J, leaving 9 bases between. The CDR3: CASSWGENNSPLHF. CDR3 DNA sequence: TGCGCCAGCAGCTGGGGGGAGAATAATTCACCCCTCCACTTT. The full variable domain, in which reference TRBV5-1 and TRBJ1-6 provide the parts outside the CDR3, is KAGVTQTPRYLIKTRGQQVTLSCSPISGHRSVSWYQQTPGQGLQFLFEYFSETQRNKGNFPGRFSGRQFSNSRSEMNVSTLELGDSALYLCASSWGENNSPLHFGNGTRLTVT.

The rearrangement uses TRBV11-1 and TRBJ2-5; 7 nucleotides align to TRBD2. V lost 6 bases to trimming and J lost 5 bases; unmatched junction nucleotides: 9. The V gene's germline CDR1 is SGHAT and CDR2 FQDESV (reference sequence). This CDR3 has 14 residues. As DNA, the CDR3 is TGTGCCAGCAGGCGACGGGGGGAAGGGGAGACCCAGTACTTC. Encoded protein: CASRRRGEGETQYF.

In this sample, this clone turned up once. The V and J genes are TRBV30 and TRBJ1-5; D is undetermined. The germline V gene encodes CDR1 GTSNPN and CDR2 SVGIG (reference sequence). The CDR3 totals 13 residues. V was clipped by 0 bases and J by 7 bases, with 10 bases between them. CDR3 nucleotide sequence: TGTGCCTGGAGTGTAATTCGTGGCCAGCCCCAGCATTTT. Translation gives CAWSVIRGQPQHF.

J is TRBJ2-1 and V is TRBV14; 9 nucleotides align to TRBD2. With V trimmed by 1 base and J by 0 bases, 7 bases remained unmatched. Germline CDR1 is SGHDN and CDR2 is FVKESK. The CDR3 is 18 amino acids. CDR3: CASSQGWSSGSSYNEQFF. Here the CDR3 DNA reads TGTGCCAGCAGCCAAGGCTGGAGTAGCGGGAGCTCCTACAATGAGCAGTTCTTC.

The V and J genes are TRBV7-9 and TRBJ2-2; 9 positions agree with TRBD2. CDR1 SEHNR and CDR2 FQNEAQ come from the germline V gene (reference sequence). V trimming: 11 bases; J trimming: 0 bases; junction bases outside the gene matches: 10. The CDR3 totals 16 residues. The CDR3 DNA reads TGTGCCGGACGGGCATTAGCGGGAGCGAACACCGGGGAGCTGTTTTTT. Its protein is CAGRALAGANTGELFF.

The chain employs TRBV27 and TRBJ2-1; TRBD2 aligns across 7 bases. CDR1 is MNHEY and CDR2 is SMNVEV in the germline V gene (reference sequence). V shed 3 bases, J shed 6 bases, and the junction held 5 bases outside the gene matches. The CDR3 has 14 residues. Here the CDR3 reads CASSFGLAGNEQFF. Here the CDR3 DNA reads TGTGCCAGCAGTTTTGGCTTAGCGGGCAATGAGCAGTTCTTC.